This T cell receptor (beta chain) appears in the sequencing data of a study of shared clonotypes between healthy human individuals. Measured with immunoSEQ multiplex PCR; TCRdb has only the in-frame clones, and not every one. The profile shows 780,000 or so clones, 72% of them singletons. This CDR3 contains 15 residues. The germline gives CDR1 SGHDN, CDR2 FVKESK. The V end lost 4 bases, the J end lost 0 bases, and 11 bases lay between the germline ends. Input material: memory CD4+ T cells sorted from blood. Subset meaning: CD45RA-negative fraction. This sequence originates from a woman aged 25 to 39 in good health. The rearrangement joins TRBV14 to TRBJ2-3; a weak D match, TRBD2 (5 bases). The chain's CDR3 is CASSRVGVSTDTQYF. CDR3 in DNA: TGTGCCAGCAGCCGGGTGGGAGTAAGCACAGATACGCAGTATTTT.